Sequencing of this T cell receptor beta chain was carried out in a study of blood T cell repertoires in COVID-19. Across the study: The study drew acute and convalescent COVID-19 samples from the United States, Italy and Spain. T cells, B-cell-depleted T cells, or PBMCs provided the cDNA or gDNA that served as material.

Source study methods: Estimation of nucleated cell counts relied on the amplification of reference gene primers. Here immunoSEQ multiplex PCR was the method, and the copy in TCRdb shows in-frame clones only, minus some. Clone size and the V and J calls come from that table; the DNA yielded D and trimming. The sample consists of tens of thousands of clones, 85% of them appearing once. The source of this sequence is a human donor with acute or convalescent COVID-19. The donor label of this sample is uncertain. The source material was peripheral blood.

The CDR3 protein is CASSLGSGFPTGELFF. In DNA form, the CDR3 reads TGTGCCAGCAGCTTAGGGAGCGGTTTTCCCACCGGGGAGCTGTTTTTT. The chain carries TRBV7-2 and TRBJ2-2; maybe TRBD2 (5 bases). The germline V and J ends were trimmed by 1 base and 4 bases, with 13 bases remaining between them. CDR3 size: 16 residues. CDR1 is SGHTA and CDR2 is FQGNSA in the germline V gene.